The 21 T cell receptor beta chains below come from one sample, sequenced in a study of regulatory T cells in long-lasting Graves disease. Time point defined: newly diagnosed GD, antithyroid drugs for less than 3 months. RNA isolated from PBMCs was used to make the TCR library. TCR beta libraries were built with iRepertoire HTBI primers and Arm-PCR of CDR3 regions. MiXCR, applied by TCRdb to the multiplex PCR reads, yields one record per CDR3 protein. The sample carries a few hundred thousand distinct CDR3 sequences, 14% to 15% recorded once. The same data also went into a second study, on T cells in Graves' hyperthyroidism and ophthalmopathy.

Sequenced material: peripheral blood mononuclear cells (PBMCs), taken at new diagnosis, from a patient treated with antithyroid drugs. Receptors were obtained from a woman aged 40 to 50 with Graves disease.

This clonotype was counted only a few times. The chain couples TRBV12-3 or TRBV12-4 to TRBJ1-5; D not resolved. CDR3 size: 14 residues. The V gene lost 1 base and the J gene lost 7 bases, with 11 bases spanning the gap. The CDR3 region is CASSLVTSGQPQHF. DNA for the CDR3: TGTGCCAGCAGTTTAGTCACCTCCGGACAGCCCCAGCATTTT.

This clonotype showed up many times. This chain uses TRBV28 with TRBJ2-7, with 7 bases identical to TRBD2. The CDR3 length is 16 residues. Per the germline V gene, CDR1 is MDHEN and CDR2 is SYDVKM. The V gene end was trimmed by 6 bases and the J gene end by 0 bases; junction bases not matched to a gene: 11. This CDR3 reads CASSFQTGTNSYEQYF. CDR3 DNA sequence: TGTGCCAGCAGCTTCCAAACCGGGACTAACTCCTACGAGCAGTACTTC.

This clonotype appeared a few times. The rearrangement uses TRBV6-1 and TRBJ1-1; a weak D match, TRBD1 (5 bases). This CDR3 comprises 14 residues. V was cut by 5 bases and J by 4 bases, with 14 bases left in between. Germline V gene data show CDR1 as MNHNS and CDR2 as SASEGT. The CDR3 loop is CASSTSGGFTEAFF. The CDR3 DNA sequence: TGTGCCAGCAGTACCTCCGGGGGGTTCACTGAAGCTTTCTTT.

This clonotype was seen at least ten times. The chain has TRBV28 and TRBJ1-1; perhaps TRBD1 as D (5 bases). The CDR3 runs 14 residues. V lost 6 bases and J 4 bases, leaving 15 bases between the germline ends. Germline V gene data show CDR1 as MDHEN and CDR2 as SYDVKM. The CDR3 is CASRFPGGRTEAFF. For the CDR3, the DNA is TGTGCCAGCAGATTCCCTGGGGGTCGCACTGAAGCTTTCTTT.

CDR3 amino acids: CASSEQREGSNEQFF. CDR3 in DNA: TGTGCCAGCAGTGAACAGCGGGAGGGCTCCAATGAGCAGTTCTTC. The V and J genes are TRBV2 and TRBJ2-1, with 10 bases fitting TRBD2. CDR3 size: 15 residues. The junction had 4 bases not matched to a gene; V was cut back by 2 bases and J by 6 bases. Germline CDR1 is SNHLY and CDR2 is FYNNEI.

Comment on this clonotype: A clone one base away is much larger, so this may be a read error. The V and J genes are TRBV20-1 and TRBJ2-5; D might be TRBD2 (6 bases). CDR3 length: 16 residues. CDR1 is DFQATT and CDR2 is SNEGSKA in the germline V gene (reference sequence). The CDR3 spells CSASPNSGALQETRYF. The CDR3 DNA reads TGCAGTGCTAGTCCAAACTCGGGAGCACTCCAAGAGACCCGGTACTTC.

This chain connects TRBV7-6 to TRBJ2-2, with D perhaps TRBD1 or TRBD2 (6 bases each). V shed 3 bases and J shed 4 bases, with 18 bases lying between them. Germline assignment: CDR1 SGHVS and CDR2 FNYEAQ. CDR3 length: 17 amino acids. The CDR3 spells CASSLVGGSASTGELFF. For the CDR3, the DNA is TGTGCCAGCAGCTTGGTGGGGGGCAGTGCGAGCACCGGGGAGCTGTTTTTT.

As to this clonotype: A single base separates this from a much larger clone, so it may be a read error. V usage is TRBV5-1 and J usage is TRBJ2-3, with a tentative D call TRBD1 (5 bases). The germline V gene has CDR1 SGHRS and CDR2 YFSETQ. There are 16 residues in the CDR3. CDR3: CASSLDGAQSTDTEYF. CDR3 nucleotides: TGCGCCAGCAGCTTGGATGGGGCGCAAAGCACAGATACGGAGTATTTT.

This clonotype was observed a handful of times. The genes are TRBV28 and TRBJ1-4; TRBD1 matches 7 bases. Trimming cost V 5 bases and J 7 bases; bases outside gene matches: 10. Germline-derived CDR1 and CDR2 are MDHEN and SYDVKM. The CDR3 contains 15 residues. CDR3 region: CASSDSSRGLEKLFF. CDR3 nucleotide sequence: TGTGCCAGCAGTGACTCGTCTAGGGGGCTTGAAAAACTGTTTTTT. Using reference TRBV28 and TRBJ1-4 for the parts outside the CDR3, the full variable domain is DVKVTQSSRYLVKRTGEKVFLECVQDMDHENMFWYRQDPGLGLRLIYFSYDVKMKEKGDIPEGYSVSREKKERFSLILESASTNQTSMYLCASSDSSRGLEKLFFGSGTQLSVL.

This clonotype has ten or more counts. V and J are TRBV7-9 and TRBJ1-4; 9 bases line up with TRBD1. CDR3 length equals 14 residues. J gave up 8 bases and V 5 bases, and 6 bases lay outside the gene matches. CDR1 and CDR2 from the germline V gene are SEHNR and FQNEAQ (reference sequence). The CDR3 protein is CASSRDREEEKLFF. As DNA, the CDR3 is TGTGCCAGCAGCCGGGACAGGGAGGAGGAAAAACTGTTTTTT.

The chain employs TRBV5-8 and TRBJ2-5, with 9 bases identical to TRBD1. This CDR3 has 15 amino acids. V shed 2 bases and J 6 bases; nucleotides not matched to a gene: 8. CDR1 is SGHTS and CDR2 is YDEGEE in the germline V gene. The CDR3 loop reads CASSFGTGQGKTQYF. The CDR3 nucleotides are TGTGCCAGCAGCTTTGGAACGGGACAGGGCAAGACCCAGTACTTC.

This clonotype was counted at least ten times. The rearrangement uses TRBV10-3 and TRBJ2-2, with 9 bases matching TRBD1. The ends lost 2 bases at V and 9 bases at J; junction bases unmatched: 7. Germline CDR1 ENHRY, CDR2 SYGVKD. The CDR3 sequence is 15 residues long. CDR3 loop: CAISEAGTGPRELFF. The CDR3, as DNA: TGTGCCATCAGTGAGGCCGGGACAGGGCCCCGGGAGCTGTTTTTT.

Ten or more counts support this clonotype. J is TRBJ1-6 and V is TRBV11-3; D might be TRBD1 (5 bases). CDR3 size: 15 residues. V dropped 1 base and J dropped 8 bases, with 12 bases sitting between them. Germline V gene data show CDR1 as SGHNT and CDR2 as YENEEA. In nucleotides, the CDR3 is TGTGCCAGCAGCTTAGGAGGGGTTACTCATTCACCCCTCCACTTT. Amino acid sequence: CASSLGGVTHSPLHF.

Many counts were recorded for this clonotype. The chain has TRBV12-3 or TRBV12-4 and TRBJ2-5; 9 bases match TRBD2. The CDR3 consists of 15 residues. Trimming at V came to 7 bases and at J to 5 bases, leaving 11 bases not matched to a gene. The CDR3 spells CASTPGSGSFETQYF. CDR3 nucleotide sequence: TGTGCCAGCACCCCGGGTAGCGGGAGTTTCGAGACCCAGTACTTC.

This clonotype was seen ten or more times. The chain uses TRBV6-1 and TRBJ1-2; the D is unclear. Trimming removed 6 bases at V and 3 bases at J, with 14 bases between. The CDR3 has 14 residues. Looked up from germline, CDR1 is MNHNS and CDR2 is SASEGT. DNA for the CDR3: TGTGCCAGCAGCCGTTCCCTTGGCCACTATGGCTACACCTTC. Translated: CASSRSLGHYGYTF.

At least ten counts were recorded for this clonotype. V usage is TRBV6-2 or TRBV6-3 and J usage is TRBJ1-6; D might be TRBD1 (6 bases). V was clipped by 6 bases and J by 0 bases, with 12 bases between them. The V gene's germline CDR1 is MNHEY and CDR2 SVGEGT. This CDR3 comprises 16 residues. Written as DNA, the CDR3 is TGTGCCAGCAGCTATCTGGACAGCTCCTATAATTCACCCCTCCACTTT. This gives the protein CASSYLDSSYNSPLHF.

This chain links TRBV5-1 with TRBJ2-6; the D gene could be TRBD1 or TRBD2 (5 bases each). In germline, CDR1 is SGHRS, CDR2 YFSETQ. The CDR3 consists of 15 residues. Trimming took 6 bases from V and 0 from J, leaving 10 bases between them. CDR3 coding DNA: TGCGCCAGCATCTTTGGGACCTCTGGGGCCAACGTCCTGACTTTC. Translation: CASIFGTSGANVLTF.

This clonotype was detected a few times. The chain recombines TRBV29-1 with TRBJ1-1; D is undetermined. Germline CDR1 reads SQVTM; CDR2 reads ANQGSEA. The CDR3 spans 13 residues. V lost 4 bases and J lost 0, with 9 bases in between. The CDR3 loop reads CSVVTQMNTEAFF. DNA for the CDR3: TGCAGCGTTGTGACGCAGATGAACACTGAAGCTTTCTTT.

In its sample, this clonotype was seen many times. The rearrangement uses TRBV7-8 and TRBJ2-7, with 15 nucleotides matching TRBD2. The CDR3 extends over 17 amino acids. V was pared by 1 base and J by 4 bases, with 5 bases of the junction left unmatched. Germline-derived CDR1 and CDR2 are SGHVS and FQNEAQ. The CDR3 loop reads CASSLGTSGRARYEQYF. The CDR3 nucleotides read TGTGCCAGCAGCTTAGGGACTAGCGGGAGGGCTAGGTACGAGCAGTACTTC.

This clonotype occurred a few times. The rearrangement uses TRBV27 and TRBJ2-2, with D hard to call. Germline assignment: CDR1 MNHEY and CDR2 SMNVEV (reference sequence). The CDR3 has 15 residues. Trimming removed 1 base from V and 3 bases from J, with 9 bases in between. The CDR3 sequence: CASSLYQDHTGELFF. The CDR3 DNA follows: TGTGCCAGCAGTTTATACCAGGACCACACCGGGGAGCTGTTTTTT.

There are many counts of this clonotype. CDR3 residues: CASHDSGRYTDTQYF. In nucleotides, the CDR3 is TGTGCCAGTCACGATAGCGGGAGGTACACAGATACGCAGTATTTT. J is TRBJ2-3 and V is TRBV27; 10 positions match TRBD2. Trimming removed 9 bases from V and 2 bases from J; junction bases left unmatched: 8. The CDR3 contains 15 residues. Per the germline V gene, CDR1 is MNHEY and CDR2 is SMNVEV (reference sequence).